The rows below give T cell receptor beta chains drawn from one sample of a study of blood T cell repertoires in COVID-19. Some clones are missing from TCRdb's copy, which holds only in-frame ones; the method was immunoSEQ multiplex PCR. The repertoire holds roughly 200,000 clones, with roughly 90% as singletons. Sequenced input: peripheral blood. These receptors were obtained from a man aged 50 or older with acute or convalescent COVID-19. CDR3s include the opening cysteine and the closing phenylalanine or tryptophan. The D gene is left open where the match is weak. A row's size may be missing; if present it is once, few, many or a size class.

J gene: TRBJ2-5; V gene: TRBV28; D gene: TRBD1; clone size: once; CDR3 protein: CASSLTGGRRETQYF; CDR3 DNA: TGTGCCAGCAGCCTGACAGGGGGCAGGAGGGAGACCCAGTACTTC
J gene: TRBJ2-2; V gene: TRBV29-1; D gene: .; clone size: .; CDR3 protein: CSAGTLASGELFF; CDR3 DNA: TGCAGCGCCGGAACACTAGCAAGTGGGGAGCTGTTTTTT
J gene: TRBJ2-2; V gene: TRBV19; D gene: TRBD1; clone size: .; CDR3 protein: CASSISQGALIGELFF; CDR3 DNA: TGTGCCAGTAGTATATCCCAGGGGGCGCTTATCGGGGAGCTGTTTTTT
J gene: TRBJ1-3; V gene: TRBV19; D gene: TRBD1; clone size: .; CDR3 protein: CASSIGQGAGRNTIYF; CDR3 DNA: TGTGCCAGTAGTATCGGACAGGGGGCTGGAAGAAACACCATATATTTT
J gene: TRBJ2-1; V gene: TRBV27; D gene: TRBD2; clone size: .; CDR3 protein: CASSEKTSGINEQFF; CDR3 DNA: TGTGCCAGCAGCGAAAAGACTAGCGGGATTAATGAGCAGTTCTTC
J gene: TRBJ2-6; V gene: TRBV28; D gene: .; clone size: .; CDR3 protein: CASSLTPQAGANVLTF; CDR3 DNA: TGTGCCAGCAGTTTAACCCCGCAGGCCGGGGCCAACGTCCTGACTTTC
J gene: TRBJ2-1; V gene: TRBV1; D gene: .; clone size: once; CDR3 protein: CTSSRGTGGHNEQFF; CDR3 DNA: TGCACCAGCAGCCGGGGGACAGGGGGCCACAATGAGCAGTTCTTC
J gene: TRBJ1-4; V gene: TRBV28; D gene: TRBD1; clone size: .; CDR3 protein: CASSSPGTDIEKLFF; CDR3 DNA: TGTGCCAGCAGTTCACCCGGGACAGATATTGAAAAACTGTTTTTT
J gene: TRBJ2-7; V gene: TRBV10-3; D gene: .; clone size: .; CDR3 protein: CAIRGGGSAYEQYF; CDR3 DNA: TGTGCCATCAGGGGGGGCGGGAGTGCCTACGAGCAGTACTTC
J gene: TRBJ1-5; V gene: TRBV19; D gene: .; clone size: .; CDR3 protein: CASSIYWADDDSNQPQHF; CDR3 DNA: TGTGCCAGTAGTATATATTGGGCAGATGACGATAGCAATCAGCCCCAGCATTTT
J gene: TRBJ2-7; V gene: TRBV6-1; D gene: .; clone size: once; CDR3 protein: CASSESADNCFF; CDR3 DNA: TGTGCCAGCAGTGAATCGGCAGACAATTGCTTCTTC
J gene: TRBJ2-3; V gene: TRBV27; D gene: TRBD2; clone size: .; CDR3 protein: CASSPLAGGPQDTQYF; CDR3 DNA: TGTGCCAGCAGTCCACTAGCGGGAGGGCCCCAAGATACGCAGTATTTT
J gene: TRBJ2-5; V gene: TRBV28; D gene: .; clone size: .; CDR3 protein: CASSDSLWETQYF; CDR3 DNA: TGTGCCAGCAGTGACAGCCTTTGGGAGACCCAGTACTTC
J gene: TRBJ1-1; V gene: TRBV29-1; D gene: TRBD1; clone size: few; CDR3 protein: CSVGQGAMNTEAFF; CDR3 DNA: TGCAGCGTGGGACAGGGGGCTATGAACACTGAAGCTTTCTTT
J gene: TRBJ1-2; V gene: TRBV5-1; D gene: TRBD1; clone size: .; CDR3 protein: CASSLGQGAIYGYTF; CDR3 DNA: TGCGCCAGCAGCTTGGGACAGGGGGCGATTTATGGCTACACCTTC
J gene: TRBJ2-2; V gene: TRBV9; D gene: .; clone size: once; CDR3 protein: CASQNQNTGELFF; CDR3 DNA: TGTGCCAGTCAGAACCAAAACACCGGGGAGCTGTTTTTT
J gene: TRBJ1-2; V gene: TRBV12-3/TRBV12-4; D gene: .; clone size: .; CDR3 protein: CASSMTGYGYTF; CDR3 DNA: TGTGCCAGCAGTATGACAGGCTATGGCTACACCTTC